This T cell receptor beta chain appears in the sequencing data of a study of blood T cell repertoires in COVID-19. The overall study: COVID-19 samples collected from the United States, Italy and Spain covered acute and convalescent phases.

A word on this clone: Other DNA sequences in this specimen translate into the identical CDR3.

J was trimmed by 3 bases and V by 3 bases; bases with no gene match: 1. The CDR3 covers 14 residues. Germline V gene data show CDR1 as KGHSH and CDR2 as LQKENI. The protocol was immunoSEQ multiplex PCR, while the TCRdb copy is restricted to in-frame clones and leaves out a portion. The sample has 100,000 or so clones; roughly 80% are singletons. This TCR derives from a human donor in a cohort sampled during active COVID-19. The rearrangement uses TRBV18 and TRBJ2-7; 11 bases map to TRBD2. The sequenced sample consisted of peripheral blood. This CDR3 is CASSPGLAGYEQYF. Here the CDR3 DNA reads TGTGCCAGCTCACCCGGACTAGCGGGCTACGAGCAGTACTTC.